This is a list of T cell receptor beta chains from one sample in a study of blood T cell repertoires in COVID-19. Generated by immunoSEQ multiplex PCR, the TCRdb table keeps only in-frame clones and is missing some. The sample holds some 250,000 clones, more than 75% seen once. Sequencing was performed on PBMCs or T cells enriched from blood (not recorded which). These receptors originate from a woman aged 40-49 years with acute COVID-19. Each CDR3 is given with its conserved first and last residue.

TRBV28,13,TRBJ2-7,CASSPTRDFEQYF
TRBV27,14,TRBJ1-2,CASSLTDRGTGYTF
TRBV27,14,TRBJ2-1,CASSLAGLYNEQFF
TRBV9,15,TRBJ1-4,CASSATGTDNEKLFF
TRBV6-5,14,TRBJ2-2,CASRLAVTTGELFF
TRBV27,12,TRBJ2-2,CASSLSTGELFF
TRBV4-2,14,TRBJ1-1,CASSQGGGTTEAFF
TRBV6-5,14,TRBJ2-3,CASSAGLAGVTQYF
TRBV3-1/TRBV3-2,15,TRBJ2-7,CASSEGLPNTYEQYF
TRBV5-1,14,TRBJ2-1,CASSPTKASNEQFF
TRBV30,15,TRBJ1-2,CAWTVGQPKNYGYTF